This T cell receptor beta chain was recovered during a study of T cells expressing NK-cell markers. Study conclusions and caveats: Roughly 6 donors showed dominant NKG2C+ clonotypes comprising about 1.0-7.0% of their CD8+ T cells.

The germline gives CDR1 SGHDN, CDR2 FVKESK. The CDR3 sequence is 15 residues long. Worth noting for this clonotype: Its specificity is unknown.

TCRdb reanalyzed the 5' RACE reads, giving one entry per CDR3 protein sequence and no DNA. The sample data list 350,000 to 400,000 distinct CDR3 sequences. The TCR comes from a woman between 45 and 60 years old in good health. Source material: blood T cells: a sorted CD56 or NKG2C T cell subset, CD4+ or CD8+ T cells, or bulk PBMC T cells (not recorded which). The chain links TRBV14 to TRBJ1-2. Here the CDR3 reads CASSQAAGANYGYTF.